What follows are 11 T cell receptor beta chains derived from one specimen sequenced in a study of cytomegalovirus exposure and HLA in healthy donors. PCR was performed using 60 Vbeta and 13 Jbeta primers. Generated by immunoSEQ multiplex PCR, the TCRdb table keeps only in-frame clones and is missing some. Counted here are 150,000 to 200,000 clones, roughly 68% occurring once; the ten biggest clones make up about 1.7%. The sequenced sample was PBMCs. These receptors were taken from a woman aged 25 to 39 in good health and CMV-seronegative.

This chain joins TRBV30 and TRBJ2-7; no clear D gene. Germline V gene lookup returns CDR1 GTSNPN and CDR2 SVGIG (reference sequence). The CDR3 is 12 amino acids. Between the trimmed V and J ends, which lost 0 bases and 13 bases, there was a span of 16 bases. As DNA, the CDR3 is TGTGCCTGGAGTGTATTTCAGAATCAACCCTACTTC. Residues: CAWSVFQNQPYF. The variable domain in full, completed from reference TRBV30 and TRBJ2-7, reads SQTIHQWPATLVQPVGSPLSLECTVEGTSNPNLYWYRQAAGRGLQLLFYSVGIGQISSEVPQNLSASRPQDRQFILSSKKLLLSDSGFYLCAWSVFQNQPYFGPGTRLTVT.

This chain joins TRBV28 and TRBJ1-2; 7 nucleotides agree with TRBD1. Germline V gene sequence: CDR1 MDHEN, CDR2 SYDVKM. J gave up 2 bases and V 4 bases, and 10 bases lay outside the gene matches. The CDR3 loop spans 16 amino acids. In nucleotides, the CDR3 is TGTGCCAGCAGTTCCGGCTTAGGGACAGAAAACTATGGCTACACCTTC. Its protein product is CASSSGLGTENYGYTF.

This chain links TRBV9 with TRBJ2-3, with 7 positions matching TRBD2. Germline V CDR1 and CDR2: SGDLS, YYNGEE. The V and J ends lost 4 bases and 0 bases, in that order; junction bases with no gene match: 8. This CDR3 is built from 16 residues. CDR3 DNA sequence: TGTGCCAGCAGCCGCCAGACTAGCACTAGCACAGATACGCAGTATTTT. Residues: CASSRQTSTSTDTQYF. Using reference TRBV9 and TRBJ2-3 for the parts outside the CDR3, the full variable domain is DSGVTQTPKHLITATGQRVTLRCSPRSGDLSVYWYQQSLDQGLQFLIQYYNGEERAKGNILERFSAQQFPDLHSELNLSSLELGDSALYFCASSRQTSTSTDTQYFGPGTRLTVL.

The chain couples TRBV11-2 to TRBJ2-7, with D uncertain. CDR3 length equals 14 residues. The V and J ends lost 1 base and 3 bases respectively, with 10 bases between them. Germline V gives CDR1 SGHAT, CDR2 FQNNGV. Here the CDR3 DNA reads TGTGCCAGCAGCTTAGGGCTTTCCGACTACGAGCAGTACTTC. Residues: CASSLGLSDYEQYF.

J is TRBJ1-5 and V is TRBV7-9; weak D call: TRBD1 (6 bases). Between the trimmed V and J ends, which lost 4 bases and 0 bases, there was a span of 16 bases. The germline V gene encodes CDR1 SEHNR and CDR2 FQNEAQ (reference sequence). The CDR3 loop spans 17 amino acids. This chain's CDR3 is CASSSTGILNSNQPQHF. The CDR3 region has the DNA TGTGCCAGCAGCTCCACAGGGATTCTGAATAGCAATCAGCCCCAGCATTTT. Using reference TRBV7-9 and TRBJ1-5 for the parts outside the CDR3, the full variable domain is DTGVSQNPRHKITKRGQNVTFRCDPISEHNRLYWYRQTLGQGPEFLTYFQNEAQLEKSRLLSDRFSAERPKGSFSTLEIQRTEQGDSAMYLCASSSTGILNSNQPQHFGDGTRLSIL.

J is TRBJ2-3 and V is TRBV4-1, with D unclear. The length of the CDR3 is 16 residues. Per the germline V gene, CDR1 is MGHRA and CDR2 is YSYEKL. With 3 bases removed from V and 4 bases from J, the gap between germline ends came to 17 bases. The CDR3 sequence: CASSQQTPPGADTQYF. The CDR3 coding sequence is TGCGCCAGCAGCCAGCAGACCCCGCCAGGCGCAGATACGCAGTATTTT.

This clone was recorded a few times. The DNA of the CDR3 is TGTGCCAGCAGTTTTATTGGCAGGGGTCATAATTCACCCCTCCACTTT. Its translation is CASSFIGRGHNSPLHF. The chain employs TRBV7-8 and TRBJ1-6; D possibly corresponds to TRBD1 (6 bases). V shed 6 bases and J shed 5 bases, with 17 bases lying between them. CDR1 is SGHVS and CDR2 is FQNEAQ in the germline V gene. CDR3 length equals 16 residues.

The rearrangement links TRBV19 to TRBJ1-3; TRBD1 agrees at 7 bases. Germline CDR1 LNHDA, CDR2 SQIVND (reference sequence). The trim removed 6 bases at V and 2 bases at J, leaving 4 bases unmatched. The CDR3 length is 14 residues. In DNA form, the CDR3 reads TGTGCCAGTAGGCCAGGGGGAACTGGAAACACCATATATTTT. Translated: CASRPGGTGNTIYF.

The rearrangement joins TRBV7-2 to TRBJ2-1; TRBD2 aligns across 8 bases. With V trimmed by 6 bases and J by 4 bases, 8 bases remained unmatched. The germline V gene encodes CDR1 SGHTA and CDR2 FQGNSA. The CDR3 is 15 amino acids. CDR3 protein: CASRRVAGGYNEQFF. The CDR3 DNA reads as TGTGCCAGCAGGCGAGTGGCGGGGGGTTACAATGAGCAGTTCTTC. The entire variable domain, with the rest obtained from reference TRBV7-2 and TRBJ2-1, is as follows: GAGVSQSPSNKVTEKGKDVELRCDPISGHTALYWYRQSLGQGLEFLIYFQGNSAPDKSGLPSDRFSAERTGGSVSTLTIQRTQQEDSAVYLCASRRVAGGYNEQFFGPGTRLTVL.

This chain connects TRBV5-6 to TRBJ2-7; D possibly corresponds to TRBD2 (6 bases). This CDR3 has 14 amino acids. Trimming took 0 bases from V and 4 from J, leaving 11 bases between them. Germline loops: CDR1 SGHDT, CDR2 YYEEEE. The CDR3 DNA follows: TGTGCCAGCAGCTTGGAACGACTAGTTTACGAGCAGTACTTC. Translation gives CASSLERLVYEQYF.

A note on this clone: This CDR3 is also generated by other DNA sequences in the sample. The chain links TRBV29-1 to TRBJ1-1; D is possibly TRBD1 (5 bases). The CDR3 covers 12 residues. The germline gives CDR1 SQVTM, CDR2 ANQGSEA. The V and J ends lost 6 bases and 1 base respectively, with 9 bases between them. In DNA form, the CDR3 reads TGCAGCGTAGATAGGGGGAACACTGAAGCTTTCTTT. Amino acids: CSVDRGNTEAFF.